The 30 T cell receptor beta chains below were found in one sample sequenced in a study of shared clonotypes between healthy human individuals. Terminally differentiated effector memory CD45RA+ cells were excluded from the naive CD8 cells, which were CD45RO-negative and positively selected for CCR7. The protocol was immunoSEQ multiplex PCR, while the TCRdb copy is restricted to in-frame clones and leaves out a portion. This sample has hundreds of thousands of clones; roughly 96% occur once, and the top ten carry approximately 0.1%. Sequencing was performed on naive CD8+ T cells sorted from blood. These receptors originate from a woman aged 25 to 39 in good health.

The chain combines TRBV10-1 with TRBJ2-1; TRBD1 matches 10 bases. The junction had 15 bases not matched to a gene; V was cut back by 6 bases and J by 4 bases. Germline V gene lookup returns CDR1 WNHNN and CDR2 SYGVQD (reference sequence). This CDR3 has 18 residues. The CDR3 protein is CASSRDRGQTPPYNEQFF. In nucleotides, the CDR3 is TGCGCCAGCAGCCGGGACAGGGGCCAGACACCCCCTTACAATGAGCAGTTCTTC.

J is TRBJ1-5 and V is TRBV19; D possibly corresponds to TRBD1 (5 bases). From germline, CDR1 is LNHDA and CDR2 SQIVND (reference sequence). The length of the CDR3 is 18 residues. V lost 6 bases and J 0 bases, leaving 21 bases between the germline ends. The DNA of the CDR3 is TGTGCCAGTAGCCTAGGGGTTGGGGCCGTTAATAGCAATCAGCCCCAGCATTTT. Protein product: CASSLGVGAVNSNQPQHF.

DNA of the CDR3: TGTGCCAGCAGCCTGGCCGGGGACTCGTACGAGCAGTACTTC. This codes for CASSLAGDSYEQYF. This sequence joins TRBV7-9 and TRBJ2-7; D may be TRBD2 (6 bases). This CDR3 is 14 amino acids long. Trimming removed 5 bases at V and 4 bases at J, with 15 bases between. Germline V gene data show CDR1 as SEHNR and CDR2 as FQNEAQ (reference sequence).

V usage is TRBV11-2 and J usage is TRBJ2-3; TRBD2 matches 8 bases. Looked up from germline, CDR1 is SGHAT and CDR2 is FQNNGV. Trimming at V came to 3 bases and at J to 5 bases, leaving 10 bases not matched to a gene. CDR3 length equals 16 residues. The CDR3 region has the DNA TGTGCCAGCAGCTTCCCGGGGGGACTAGTTGAAGATACGCAGTATTTT. Amino acid sequence: CASSFPGGLVEDTQYF.

This clone has only one observation. This chain uses TRBV6-4 with TRBJ2-1; maybe TRBD2 (5 bases). V lost 4 bases to trimming and J lost 3 bases, with 10 bases between them. Germline V gene lookup returns CDR1 MRHNA and CDR2 SNTAGT. The CDR3 contains 14 residues. The CDR3 region has the DNA TGTGCCAGCAGTGTTTTGGCGGGCTACAATGAGCAGTTCTTC. Amino acids: CASSVLAGYNEQFF.

As concerns this clone: The sample holds other DNA sequences that translate to the same CDR3. The chain uses TRBV28 and TRBJ2-1, with D possibly matching TRBD1 (6 bases). Germline lookup yields CDR1 MDHEN and CDR2 SYDVKM. Trimming cost V 2 bases and J 4 bases, with 12 bases left between them. This CDR3 has 15 residues. CDR3 coding DNA: TGTGCCAGCAGTTTAGGCAGGGGAGCGTACAATGAGCAGTTCTTC. As protein: CASSLGRGAYNEQFF.

The chain has TRBV4-2 and TRBJ1-2, with D possibly being TRBD1 (5 bases). Trimming stripped 1 base from V and 4 bases from J, with 10 bases between. CDR1 is LGHNA, CDR2 YNFKEQ, per germline. This CDR3 region has 14 residues. The CDR3 DNA reads TGTGCCAGCAGCCAAGGCCAGGGTCCCTATGGCTACACCTTC. It specifies CASSQGQGPYGYTF.

The V gene is TRBV6-5, the J gene TRBJ1-1, with D hard to call. Trimming stripped 2 bases from V and 3 bases from J, with 16 bases between. The CDR3 extends over 16 amino acids. CDR1 MNHEY and CDR2 SVGAGI come from the germline V gene. This chain's CDR3 is CASSYAPPGRDTEAFF. As DNA, the CDR3 is TGTGCCAGCAGTTACGCCCCCCCTGGGAGGGACACTGAAGCTTTCTTT.

The chain joins TRBV7-9 to TRBJ1-3; a weak D match, TRBD1 (6 bases). CDR1 and CDR2 from the germline V gene are SEHNR and FQNEAQ (reference sequence). The CDR3 is made up of 15 amino acids. The V end lost 5 bases, the J end lost 1 base, and 12 bases lay between the germline ends. CDR3 nucleotides: TGTGCCAGCAGCCCCTCGAGGGGGTCTGGAAACACCATATATTTT. This codes for CASSPSRGSGNTIYF.

This sequence joins TRBV7-9 and TRBJ2-1; D remains ambiguous. CDR1 SEHNR and CDR2 FQNEAQ come from the germline V gene (reference sequence). The CDR3 is 11 residues long. V lost 1 base and J lost 9, with 4 bases in between. The CDR3 nucleotides are TGTGCCAGCAGCTTAGGCCCTGAGCAGTTCTTC. It codes for CASSLGPEQFF.

The chain is built from TRBV5-5 and TRBJ2-7; D perhaps matches TRBD2 (5 bases). The germline V gene encodes CDR1 SGHKS and CDR2 YYEKEE (reference sequence). The V gene lost 4 bases and the J gene lost 4 bases, with 12 bases spanning the gap. CDR3 length equals 13 residues. This CDR3 is CASSRTERYEQYF. CDR3 sequence (DNA): TGTGCCAGCAGCCGGACTGAGAGATACGAGCAGTACTTC.

The genes are TRBV28 and TRBJ2-7, with 11 bases aligning to TRBD2. The trim removed 6 bases at V and 1 base at J, leaving 8 bases unmatched. In germline, CDR1 is MDHEN, CDR2 SYDVKM. The length of the CDR3 is 16 residues. In nucleotides, the CDR3 is TGTGCCAGCAGCTACCTTACTAGCGGGGGATCCTACGAGCAGTACTTC. This translates into CASSYLTSGGSYEQYF. Variable domain in full (rest from reference TRBV28 and TRBJ2-7): DVKVTQSSRYLVKRTGEKVFLECVQDMDHENMFWYRQDPGLGLRLIYFSYDVKMKEKGDIPEGYSVSREKKERFSLILESASTNQTSMYLCASSYLTSGGSYEQYFGPGTRLTVT.

The CDR3 sequence: CASSLDRVWNTEAFF. The CDR3 coding sequence is TGTGCCAGCAGTTTAGACAGGGTATGGAACACTGAAGCTTTCTTT. J is TRBJ1-1 and V is TRBV27, with 7 nucleotides matching TRBD1. The V gene's germline CDR1 is MNHEY and CDR2 SMNVEV (reference sequence). The CDR3 is 15 residues long. The V gene end was trimmed by 2 bases and the J gene end by 1 base; junction bases not matched to a gene: 4.

This chain joins TRBV5-4 and TRBJ2-7, with 11 bases identical to TRBD2. The CDR3 extends over 15 amino acids. Germline CDR1 is SGHNT and CDR2 is YYREEE (reference sequence). J lost 2 bases, V lost 3 bases, and 4 bases had no gene match. The CDR3: CASSSGLAGAYEQYF. In DNA, the CDR3 is TGTGCCAGCAGCTCAGGACTAGCGGGTGCCTACGAGCAGTACTTC.

This chain uses TRBV11-2 with TRBJ2-1; 9 positions match TRBD2. In germline, CDR1 is SGHAT, CDR2 FQNNGV. The CDR3 extends over 18 amino acids. V dropped 5 bases and J dropped 3; count of bases not matched to a gene: 14. The CDR3 region has the DNA TGTGCCAGCAGCGGGGAGGGTAGCGGGAGAGATTTCTACAATGAGCAGTTCTTC. Translation: CASSGEGSGRDFYNEQFF.

This clone turned up a few times. The chain couples TRBV7-9 to TRBJ2-7; TRBD2 might be the D (5 bases). This CDR3 is 15 amino acids long. The germline CDR1 and CDR2 sequences are SEHNR and FQNEAQ (reference sequence). V was pared by 0 bases and J by 3 bases, with 12 bases between. CDR3 DNA sequence: TGTGCCAGCAGCTTAGCTTCCGGGATGAACTACGAGCAGTACTTC. Translated: CASSLASGMNYEQYF.

V usage is TRBV6-6 and J usage is TRBJ2-1, with D possibly TRBD1 on 6 matching bases. Germline V gene data show CDR1 as MNHNY and CDR2 as SVGAGI (reference sequence). The CDR3 consists of 15 residues. V gave up 2 bases and J gave up 2 bases, with 10 bases separating them. DNA for the CDR3: TGTGCCAGCAGTTACCTCCGGGACACCTACAATGAGCAGTTCTTC. It is translated as CASSYLRDTYNEQFF.

With respect to this clone: In the same sample, other DNA sequences code for this CDR3. This rearrangement joins TRBV13 to TRBJ2-7; D may correspond to TRBD1 or TRBD2 (5 bases each). CDR1 PRHDT and CDR2 FYEKMQ come from the germline V gene (reference sequence). The CDR3 has 14 amino acids. V lost 0 bases to trimming and J lost 5 bases, with 11 bases between them. The CDR3 is CASSLGQGRDEQYF. The CDR3 nucleotides read TGTGCCAGCAGCTTAGGCCAGGGACGGGACGAGCAGTACTTC.

The genes are TRBV30 and TRBJ1-5, with a weak D call TRBD1 (6 bases). Germline V gives CDR1 GTSNPN, CDR2 SVGIG (reference sequence). V was cut by 1 base and J by 8 bases, with 15 bases left in between. The CDR3 consists of 14 residues. CDR3 sequence reads: CAWSGVGQNEPQHF. CDR3 DNA sequence: TGTGCCTGGAGTGGAGTTGGACAGAACGAGCCCCAGCATTTT.

Comments on this clone: Distinct nucleotide sequences in the sample also encode this CDR3. In DNA form, the CDR3 reads TGTGCCAGTAGTATAGGACTAGCGGATCAAGAGACCCAGTACTTC. This codes for CASSIGLADQETQYF. This chain uses TRBV19 with TRBJ2-5; TRBD2 agrees at 9 bases. J was trimmed by 2 bases and V by 1 base; bases with no gene match: 2. The CDR3 spans 15 residues. The germline gives CDR1 LNHDA, CDR2 SQIVND (reference sequence).

This chain uses TRBV7-9 with TRBJ2-7, with no clear D. The V gene lost 6 bases and the J gene lost 2 bases, with 14 bases spanning the gap. Per the germline V gene, CDR1 is SEHNR and CDR2 is FQNEAQ (reference sequence). This CDR3 contains 14 residues. Here the CDR3 reads CASSPPGPPYEQYF. The DNA of the CDR3 is TGTGCCAGCAGTCCCCCCGGACCGCCCTACGAGCAGTACTTC.

The rearrangement joins TRBV5-8 to TRBJ2-7; TRBD1 is a possible D gene (5 bases). The V gene lost 1 base and the J gene lost 3 bases, with 8 bases spanning the gap. The CDR3 consists of 13 residues. CDR1 is SGHTS and CDR2 is YDEGEE in the germline V gene. The CDR3 spells CASSLTGIYEQYF. In DNA, the CDR3 is TGTGCCAGCAGCTTGACAGGAATCTACGAGCAGTACTTC.

The chain has TRBV9 and TRBJ2-7; TRBD1 might be the D (5 bases). The CDR3 has 14 residues. Deletions cut 3 bases from V and 0 bases from J, with 10 bases between. Germline V CDR1 and CDR2: SGDLS, YYNGEE. The CDR3: CASSATVFSYEQYF. The CDR3 DNA reads as TGTGCCAGCAGCGCGACAGTATTCTCCTACGAGCAGTACTTC. The entire variable domain, with the rest obtained from reference TRBV9 and TRBJ2-7, is as follows: DSGVTQTPKHLITATGQRVTLRCSPRSGDLSVYWYQQSLDQGLQFLIQYYNGEERAKGNILERFSAQQFPDLHSELNLSSLELGDSALYFCASSATVFSYEQYFGPGTRLTVT.

The chain has TRBV28 and TRBJ1-4, with TRBD1 matching 9 bases. CDR3 length equals 15 residues. Losses at the gene ends were 6 bases for V and 7 bases for J; bases not matched to a gene: 9. Germline CDR1 and CDR2: MDHEN and SYDVKM. The CDR3: CASRIGTGLFEKLFF. Written as DNA, the CDR3 is TGTGCCAGCAGAATCGGGACAGGGTTATTTGAAAAACTGTTTTTT.

The chain combines TRBV6-1 with TRBJ2-1, with unresolved D. Per germline, CDR1 MNHNS and CDR2 SASEGT. Trimming removed 7 bases at V and 6 bases at J, with 10 bases between. The CDR3 extends over 12 amino acids. The CDR3 protein is CASMISLNEQFF. In DNA, the CDR3 is TGTGCCAGCATGATTTCTCTCAATGAGCAGTTCTTC.

The chain carries TRBV28 and TRBJ2-3, with TRBD2 matching over 9 bases. J gave up 5 bases and V 3 bases, and 27 bases lay outside the gene matches. The CDR3 has 22 amino acids. The V gene's germline CDR1 is MDHEN and CDR2 SYDVKM. This CDR3 reads CASSLDTIAGVYITASGDTQYF. The DNA of the CDR3 is TGTGCCAGCAGTTTGGACACAATAGCGGGAGTTTATATTACAGCAAGTGGAGATACGCAGTATTTT. Full variable domain (outside the CDR3, taken from reference TRBV28 and TRBJ2-3): DVKVTQSSRYLVKRTGEKVFLECVQDMDHENMFWYRQDPGLGLRLIYFSYDVKMKEKGDIPEGYSVSREKKERFSLILESASTNQTSMYLCASSLDTIAGVYITASGDTQYFGPGTRLTVL.

The J gene is TRBJ2-1, the V gene TRBV27; 7 nucleotides agree with TRBD1. Looked up from germline, CDR1 is MNHEY and CDR2 is SMNVEV (reference sequence). The junction had 13 bases not matched to a gene; V was cut back by 6 bases and J by 2 bases. CDR3 size: 17 residues. CDR3 loop: CASSPPSRQGPYNEQFF. DNA of the CDR3: TGTGCCAGCAGCCCCCCCTCGCGACAGGGACCCTACAATGAGCAGTTCTTC.

This chain joins TRBV27 and TRBJ2-3; tentative D call: TRBD1 (6 bases). With 2 bases removed from V and 4 bases from J, the gap between germline ends came to 13 bases. The germline gives CDR1 MNHEY, CDR2 SMNVEV (reference sequence). The CDR3 loop spans 15 amino acids. Here the CDR3 reads CASSLGTRGADTQYF. CDR3 coding DNA: TGTGCCAGCAGTTTAGGGACCAGGGGCGCAGATACGCAGTATTTT.

The V gene is TRBV19, the J gene TRBJ1-5; possibly TRBD1 for D (6 bases). V was pared by 3 bases and J by 4 bases, with 10 bases between. The germline gives CDR1 LNHDA, CDR2 SQIVND (reference sequence). This CDR3 has 14 residues. CDR3 protein: CASSIGDTNQPQHF. In DNA form, the CDR3 reads TGTGCCAGTAGTATCGGGGACACGAATCAGCCCCAGCATTTT.

The chain has TRBV4-1 and TRBJ2-2, with 9 bases that match TRBD2. Germline CDR1 MGHRA, CDR2 YSYEKL. The CDR3 is 16 amino acids. The J segment lost 5 bases and the V segment lost 1 base, leaving 5 bases of the junction unmatched. CDR3 loop: CASSQGSSGKTGELFF. CDR3 nucleotides: TGCGCCAGCAGCCAAGGGTCTAGCGGGAAAACCGGGGAGCTGTTTTTT.